The 4 T cell receptor beta chains listed next were all sequenced from one sample in a study of cytomegalovirus exposure and HLA in healthy donors. PCR employed 60 Vbeta and 13 Jbeta primers. The data were produced by immunoSEQ multiplex PCR, yet TCRdb's version contains in-frame clones alone and is incomplete. The profile shows 140,000 to 150,000 clones, roughly 9.7% of them singletons. The sequencing input was PBMCs. These TCRs come from a man aged 45-65 years in good health and CMV-seronegative.

This clone turned up a few times. V is TRBV16 and J is TRBJ1-6; perhaps TRBD1 as D (6 bases). The ends were cut back, 5 bases at V and 6 bases at J, with 17 bases in the middle. The CDR3 has 16 residues. Germline CDR1 and CDR2: KGHSY and FQNENV. CDR3 protein: CASSYQPTGRNSPLHF. In nucleotides, the CDR3 is TGTGCCAGCAGCTACCAGCCGACAGGCCGTAATTCACCCCTCCACTTT.

The rearrangement uses TRBV7-2 and TRBJ1-2, with 7 positions matching TRBD1. There are 16 residues in the CDR3. Unmatched junction bases numbered 8, after V lost 0 bases and J lost 4 bases. CDR1 is SGHTA, CDR2 FQGNSA, per germline. The CDR3 spells CASSLAQGQPGYGYTF. CDR3 sequence (DNA): TGTGCCAGCAGCTTAGCGCAGGGACAGCCGGGCTATGGCTACACCTTC.

The chain recombines TRBV11-2 with TRBJ2-2; TRBD2 is a possible D gene (6 bases). The CDR3 runs to 16 residues. V lost 5 bases to trimming and J lost 4 bases, with 17 bases between them. Germline V gives CDR1 SGHAT, CDR2 FQNNGV. CDR3 loop: CASSPAPGGITGELFF. CDR3 in DNA: TGTGCCAGCAGCCCAGCTCCCGGGGGTATCACCGGGGAGCTGTTTTTT.

The chain recombines TRBV30 with TRBJ1-1, with 7 bases that match TRBD1. Per germline, CDR1 GTSNPN and CDR2 SVGIG (reference sequence). CDR3 length equals 14 residues. The CDR3 nucleotides read TGTGCTTCCTCCTACAGGGGTTTAAACACTGAAGCTTTCTTT. Translating gives CASSYRGLNTEAFF. The entire variable domain, with the rest obtained from reference TRBV30 and TRBJ1-1, is as follows: SQTIHQWPATLVQPVGSPLSLECTVEGTSNPNLYWYRQAAGRGLQLLFYSVGIGQISSEVPQNLSASRPQDRQFILSSKKLLLSDSGFYLCASSYRGLNTEAFFGQGTRLTVV.